This entry describes one T cell receptor (beta chain). This specimen comes from a study of cytomegalovirus exposure and HLA in healthy donors. It was healthy bone marrow donors who served as donors. Primers for the PCR totalled 60 Vbeta and 13 Jbeta. Measured with immunoSEQ multiplex PCR; TCRdb has only the in-frame clones, and not every one. The sample lists 55,000 to 65,000 clones, 83% occurring once. This TCR was sampled from a human donor in good health. Sequences were obtained from PBMCs.

CDR3 nucleotide sequence: TGCAGCGCCTCAGCGGGAGGCACAGATACGCAGTATTTT. It translates to CSASAGGTDTQYF. V is TRBV29-1 and J is TRBJ2-3, with 8 nucleotides matching TRBD2. V gave up 7 bases and J gave up 1 base; unmatched junction bases: 4. The CDR3 has 13 residues. CDR1 and CDR2 from the germline V gene are SQVTM and ANQGSEA.